A single sample is the source of the 20 T cell receptor beta chains below, sequenced in a study of blood T cell repertoires in COVID-19. Only in-frame clones appear in the TCRdb table, and some are missing; sequencing was by immunoSEQ multiplex PCR. The sample records about 200,000 clones, 65% to 90% being singletons. Sequencing was done on a sample of peripheral blood. The receptors shown here come from a human donor in a cohort sampled during active COVID-19.

The genes are TRBV5-6 and TRBJ1-1, with no clear D. The ends were cut back, 0 bases at V and 1 base at J, with 7 bases in the middle. There are 14 residues in the CDR3. The germline V gene encodes CDR1 SGHDT and CDR2 YYEEEE. The DNA for the CDR3 is TGTGCCAGCAGCTTGGTGAAGCCGAACACTGAAGCTTTCTTT. It encodes CASSLVKPNTEAFF. The whole variable domain, filled in from reference TRBV5-6 and TRBJ1-1, reads DAGVTQSPTHLIKTRGQQVTLRCSPKSGHDTVSWYQQALGQGPQFIFQYYEEEERQRGNFPDRFSGHQFPNYSSELNVNALLLGDSALYLCASSLVKPNTEAFFGQGTRLTVV.

This clone has only a few counts. This rearrangement joins TRBV6-6 to TRBJ1-6; TRBD1 is a possible D gene (5 bases). The germline V gene has CDR1 MNHNY and CDR2 SVGAGI (reference sequence). The CDR3 totals 19 residues. V lost 5 bases and J lost 0, with 20 bases in between. This CDR3 is CASSPSLTGLSSYNSPLHF. The CDR3 region has the DNA TGTGCCAGCAGTCCCTCTCTAACAGGCCTGAGCTCCTATAATTCACCCCTCCACTTT.

V and J are TRBV19 and TRBJ1-5; weak D call: TRBD1 (5 bases). The CDR3 sequence is 15 residues long. Germline values: CDR1 LNHDA, CDR2 SQIVND (reference sequence). The ends were cut back, 5 bases at V and 9 bases at J, with 20 bases in the middle. CDR3 in amino acids: CASSVGQGKGWPQHF. For the CDR3, the DNA is TGTGCCAGTAGTGTGGGGCAGGGAAAGGGTTGGCCCCAGCATTTT.

The chain has TRBV19 and TRBJ2-1; 8 positions agree with TRBD2. Germline assignment: CDR1 LNHDA and CDR2 SQIVND (reference sequence). Trimming took 3 bases from V and 4 from J; bases not matched to a gene: 8. The CDR3 sequence is 16 residues long. CDR3 loop: CASSIPYSGAYNEQFF. The CDR3 DNA follows: TGTGCCAGTAGTATCCCCTATAGCGGGGCTTACAATGAGCAGTTCTTC.

There are a few counts of this clone. The chain recombines TRBV5-1 with TRBJ1-4; 8 bases are shared with TRBD1. The CDR3 consists of 15 residues. The germline CDR1 and CDR2 sequences are SGHRS and YFSETQ. Losses at the gene ends were 4 bases for V and 8 bases for J; bases not matched to a gene: 10. CDR3 coding DNA: TGCGCCAGCAGCCTCCAGGGGGCTCATGAGGAAAAACTGTTTTTT. It is translated as CASSLQGAHEEKLFF.

CDR3 DNA sequence: TGTGCCAGCACGGGACAGGGGATAAGACCCCTCCACTTT. Translated: CASTGQGIRPLHF. The V call is TRBV28, the J call TRBJ1-6, with 10 bases lining up with TRBD1. The V gene end was trimmed by 7 bases and the J gene end by 12 bases; junction bases not matched to a gene: 6. The CDR3 covers 13 residues. Germline lookup yields CDR1 MDHEN and CDR2 SYDVKM.

The CDR3 region is CASSGTASSYNEQFF. The CDR3 DNA reads TGTGCCAGTAGTGGGACTGCGAGCTCCTACAATGAGCAGTTCTTC. This rearrangement joins TRBV19 to TRBJ2-1; tentatively, D is TRBD2 (6 bases). CDR1 and CDR2 from the germline V gene are LNHDA and SQIVND (reference sequence). This CDR3 has 15 amino acids. Trimming pared 5 bases from V and 0 bases from J, leaving 11 bases between.

This clone was recorded once. The chain employs TRBV28 and TRBJ2-5; 8 bases align to TRBD2. With 1 base clipped from V and 0 bases from J, the junction kept 4 bases outside the gene matches. The CDR3 extends over 16 amino acids. Per germline, CDR1 MDHEN and CDR2 SYDVKM. The CDR3 DNA reads as TGTGCCAGCAGTTTATTCCGGGGACTAGACCAAGAGACCCAGTACTTC. Protein sequence: CASSLFRGLDQETQYF.

The chain is built from TRBV6-5 and TRBJ2-7, with 10 bases matching TRBD1. V shed 10 bases, J shed 0 bases, and the junction held 9 bases outside the gene matches. The germline V gene has CDR1 MNHEY and CDR2 SVGAGI. CDR3 length equals 15 residues. The CDR3 is CATQTTGGFSYEQYF. In nucleotides, the CDR3 is TGTGCCACCCAGACGACAGGGGGCTTCTCCTACGAGCAGTACTTC.

This chain links TRBV27 with TRBJ1-1; the D gene is possibly TRBD1 (6 bases). The V gene's germline CDR1 is MNHEY and CDR2 SMNVEV (reference sequence). This CDR3 is built from 15 residues. V was shortened by 7 bases and J by 1 base, with 16 bases between the two germline ends. This chain's CDR3 is CASNMGGRGNTEAFF. The CDR3 bases are TGTGCCAGCAATATGGGCGGCAGGGGGAACACTGAAGCTTTCTTT.

This clone occurred a few times. The chain combines TRBV7-2 with TRBJ2-1, with D perhaps TRBD1 (5 bases). The V end lost 4 bases, the J end lost 0 bases, and 13 bases lay between the germline ends. The V gene's germline CDR1 is SGHTA and CDR2 FQGNSA. The CDR3 covers 16 residues. CDR3 sequence (DNA): TGTGCCAGCAGCTCCTGGGGCGGTAGCTCCTACAATGAGCAGTTCTTC. This gives the protein CASSSWGGSSYNEQFF.

This clone was recorded only once. Distinct nucleotide sequences in the sample also encode this CDR3. The V and J genes are TRBV5-1 and TRBJ2-1; TRBD2 agrees at 13 bases. Germline trimming cut 4 bases from V and 9 bases from J; bases unmatched to any gene: 7. Germline loops: CDR1 SGHRS, CDR2 YFSETQ. This CDR3 has 15 amino acids. CDR3 sequence: CASSLGLAGVGEQFF. CDR3 in DNA: TGCGCCAGCAGCCTTGGACTAGCGGGAGTCGGTGAGCAGTTCTTC.

This clone has just a few counts. This chain links TRBV4-2 with TRBJ2-7; 9 bases match TRBD2. CDR3 length equals 19 residues. Germline V gene data show CDR1 as LGHNA and CDR2 as YNFKEQ. The junction had 14 bases not matched to a gene; V was cut back by 0 bases and J by 2 bases. The CDR3 region is CASSQEVPLVGTSPYEQYF. DNA of the CDR3: TGTGCCAGCAGCCAAGAAGTCCCCCTCGTAGGGACTAGCCCCTACGAGCAGTACTTC.

The V and J genes are TRBV12-3 or TRBV12-4 and TRBJ1-2; no clear D gene. V gave up 4 bases and J gave up 5 bases, with 11 bases separating them. CDR3 length: 13 residues. CDR3 bases: TGTGCCAGCAGTTATCGGACTGAATATGGCTACACCTTC. Translation gives CASSYRTEYGYTF.

The chain recombines TRBV6-5 with TRBJ1-3; D possibly corresponds to TRBD1 (5 bases). From germline, CDR1 is MNHEY and CDR2 SVGAGI. V was pared by 6 bases and J by 0 bases, with 9 bases between. The CDR3 loop spans 14 amino acids. CDR3 sequence reads: CASSPDSSGNTIYF. Here the CDR3 DNA reads TGTGCCAGCAGCCCAGACAGCTCTGGAAACACCATATATTTT.

The rearrangement joins TRBV30 to TRBJ2-1; 7 nucleotides agree with TRBD2. V was pared by 1 base and J by 2 bases, with 8 bases of the junction left unmatched. CDR1 is GTSNPN and CDR2 is SVGIG in the germline V gene (reference sequence). The CDR3 is 16 residues long. DNA for the CDR3: TGTGCCTGGAGTGGATACGGGACTAAAGCCTACAATGAGCAGTTCTTC. This codes for CAWSGYGTKAYNEQFF.

The CDR3: CASKSGAGDADTQYF. The CDR3 DNA is TGCGCCAGTAAGTCCGGGGCGGGAGATGCAGATACGCAGTATTTT. J is TRBJ2-3 and V is TRBV5-1; 7 positions match TRBD2. J gave up 4 bases and V 8 bases, and 13 bases lay outside the gene matches. Per germline, CDR1 SGHRS and CDR2 YFSETQ. The CDR3 spans 15 residues.

The rearrangement uses TRBV14 and TRBJ2-1; 10 bases are a match to TRBD2. Germline V gene sequence: CDR1 SGHDN, CDR2 FVKESK. The ends lost 5 bases at V and 9 bases at J; junction bases unmatched: 10. The CDR3 is 15 residues long. The CDR3, as DNA: TGTGCCAGCAGCATCGTTCTAGCGGGAGTAGGTGAGCAGTTCTTC. Amino acid sequence: CASSIVLAGVGEQFF.

The chain links TRBV2 to TRBJ1-5, with D possibly being TRBD1 (6 bases). Trimming removed 2 bases at V and 6 bases at J, with 8 bases between. The CDR3 extends over 13 amino acids. Germline V gene data show CDR1 as SNHLY and CDR2 as FYNNEI. The CDR3 loop is CASSETGPQPQHF. As DNA, the CDR3 is TGTGCCAGCAGTGAAACAGGGCCTCAGCCCCAGCATTTT.

The CDR3 DNA follows: TGTGCCAGCAGTTCCCCGTACAGGGGCTTTAATTCACCCCTCCACTTT. Residues: CASSSPYRGFNSPLHF. V and J are TRBV28 and TRBJ1-6, with 7 bases fitting TRBD1. Germline lookup yields CDR1 MDHEN and CDR2 SYDVKM. CDR3 length: 16 residues. V lost 4 bases, J lost 6 bases, and 9 bases stayed unmatched. Based on the CDR3 plus reference TRBV28 and TRBJ1-6, the full variable domain is DVKVTQSSRYLVKRTGEKVFLECVQDMDHENMFWYRQDPGLGLRLIYFSYDVKMKEKGDIPEGYSVSREKKERFSLILESASTNQTSMYLCASSSPYRGFNSPLHFGNGTRLTVT.